Given below is one T cell receptor (beta chain) in context. Its antigen remains unknown. Other DNA sequences within the sample encode an identical CDR3. This sample is part of a study of shared clonotypes between healthy human individuals. Study findings and constraints: Depth of sequencing was expected to influence donor clonotype sharing. Generation of non-shared clonotypes was less probable than generation of clonotypes shared by all four donors. Inspection by rarefaction showed sorted-subset sequencing to be incomplete despite large depth.

As originally analysed: Junction-only sequences without quality scores came from ImmunoSEQ, so filtering differed. Clones were sequenced by immunoSEQ multiplex PCR, and TCRdb holds only the in-frame ones, with some missing. Clone size and V and J calls were adopted from that table, with D and trimming inferred from the DNA. The sample lists roughly 2,000,000 clones; about 95% were seen once. Naivety among CD8 cells was defined by CD45RO negativity and positive CCR7 selection, thereby excluding terminally differentiated effector memory CD45RA+ cells. The clonotype originates from a man between 18 and 29 years old in good health. Source material: naive CD8+ T cells sorted from blood.

The CDR3 nucleotides are TGTGCCAGCTCACCGGACAGGGGAGAGACCCAGTACTTC. Protein sequence: CASSPDRGETQYF. The chain has TRBV18 and TRBJ2-5; 9 nucleotides match TRBD1. Germline V gives CDR1 KGHSH, CDR2 LQKENI. The CDR3 has 13 amino acids. Trimming removed 3 bases from V and 4 bases from J; junction bases left unmatched: 0.